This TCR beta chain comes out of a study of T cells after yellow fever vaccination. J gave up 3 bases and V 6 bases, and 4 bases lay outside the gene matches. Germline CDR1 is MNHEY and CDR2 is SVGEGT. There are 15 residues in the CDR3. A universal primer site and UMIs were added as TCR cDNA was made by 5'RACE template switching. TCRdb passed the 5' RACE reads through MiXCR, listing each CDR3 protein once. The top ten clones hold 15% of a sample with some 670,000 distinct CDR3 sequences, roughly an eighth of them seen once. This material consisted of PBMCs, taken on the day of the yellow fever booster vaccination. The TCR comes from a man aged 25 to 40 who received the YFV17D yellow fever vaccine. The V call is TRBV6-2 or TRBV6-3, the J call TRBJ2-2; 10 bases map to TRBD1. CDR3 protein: CASRRTGGDTGELFF. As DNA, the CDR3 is TGTGCCAGCAGAAGGACAGGGGGGGACACCGGGGAGCTGTTTTTT.